The rows below give T cell receptor beta chains drawn from one sample of a study of CD8 T cells in ankylosing spondylitis. One entry per CDR3 protein results from TCRdb running MiXCR on the 5' RACE reads. The sample consists of about 250,000 distinct CDR3 sequences, roughly 32% of them appearing once. The sample taken for sequencing was blood, either unsorted or a sorted T cell fraction (not recorded which). These receptors were obtained from a male donor with ankylosing spondylitis or in good health (not recorded which). Both conserved end residues are part of each CDR3. The order of the fields is clone size, V gene, J gene, D gene, CDR3 DNA, CDR3 protein. The D gene is left open where the match is weak. Size values are once, few and many counts, or a class for expanded clones, and some rows have none.

>NA|TRBV11-2|TRBJ1-2|NA
TGTGCCAGCAGCTACGCCGGGAGTGATGGCTACACCTTC
CASSYAGSDGYTF
>NA|TRBV28|TRBJ2-5|TRBD2
TGTGCCAGCAGGGTTCCTTGGACTAGCGGGGGAGGGACCCAGTACTTC
CASRVPWTSGGGTQYF
>NA|TRBV3-1|TRBJ2-7|TRBD1
TGTGCCAGCAGCCGGGACAGGAGCTCCTACGAGCAGTACTTC
CASSRDRSSYEQYF
>NA|TRBV4-1|TRBJ1-5|NA
TGCGCCAGCAGCCAAGAGGATCGTATGGCCCAGCATTTT
CASSQEDRMAQHF
>once|TRBV4-1|TRBJ2-2|TRBD1
TGCGCCAGCAGCCAGAGCATACAGGGGGGAACCGGGGAGCTGTTTTTT
CASSQSIQGGTGELFF
>few|TRBV20-1|TRBJ2-3|TRBD2
TGCAGTGCTACCCCGTGGAGGCGGGGGGGAATAGATACGCAGTATTTT
CSATPWRRGGIDTQYF
>NA|TRBV25-1|TRBJ2-2|NA
TGTGCCAGCAGTGATCTGGCGAACACCGGGGAGCTGTTTTTT
CASSDLANTGELFF
>NA|TRBV5-1|TRBJ1-6|NA
TGCGCCAGCAGCTTGGACAACGCGAGGACCCTCCACTTT
CASSLDNARTLHF
>NA|TRBV3-1|TRBJ1-6|NA
TGTGCCAGCAGCCACGGTCCACCCCTCCACTTT
CASSHGPPLHF
>NA|TRBV12-5|TRBJ2-1|NA
TGTGCTAGTGGTGGGGGGGCTGAGAATGAGCAGTTCTTC
CASGGGAENEQFF
>NA|TRBV12-3/TRBV12-4|TRBJ1-1|NA
TGTGCCAGCAGTTTGAGGGGTACAGGCACTGAAGCTTTCTTT
CASSLRGTGTEAFF
>few|TRBV7-9|TRBJ2-1|NA
TGTGCCAGCAGCTTGACAGGAGGACAAGAGCAGTTCTTC
CASSLTGGQEQFF
>NA|TRBV6-5|TRBJ2-1|TRBD1
TGTGCCAGCAGTTACTCGATTACAGGGGGTTATGAGCAGTTCTTC
CASSYSITGGYEQFF
>NA|TRBV18|TRBJ2-7|NA
TGTGCCAGCTCACCCAGAGGCCAGGGCTCCTACGAGCAGTACTTC
CASSPRGQGSYEQYF
>few|TRBV29-1|TRBJ2-7|NA
TGCAGCGTTAGGCTAACCTACGAGCAGTACTTC
CSVRLTYEQYF
>few|TRBV29-1|TRBJ2-5|TRBD1
TGCAGCGGACAGGGGGCTGAAGAGACCCAGTACTTC
CSGQGAEETQYF
>many|TRBV20-1|TRBJ2-5|TRBD2
TGCAGTGCTAGGGGGGGGCAAGAGACCCAGTACTTC
CSARGGQETQYF
>few|TRBV27|TRBJ1-4|NA
TGTGCCAGCAGTTTACTTCCGGGACACAATGAAAAACTGTTTTTT
CASSLLPGHNEKLFF
>few|TRBV27|TRBJ1-2|NA
TGTGCCAGCAGCCCGAGAGAGACCGGTAACTATGGCTACACCTTC
CASSPRETGNYGYTF
>NA|TRBV7-8|TRBJ1-1|NA
TGTGCCAGCAGCTTATATGGGGGGCCTGAAGCTTTCTTT
CASSLYGGPEAFF
>few|TRBV20-1|TRBJ1-4|TRBD1
TGCAGTGCTCGGGACAGGGTCAGGGAAAAACTGTTTTTT
CSARDRVREKLFF
>NA|TRBV7-9|TRBJ2-7|NA
TGTGCCAGCAGCGTAACCGACACCTACAAGGAGTCGGGCGAGCAGTACTTC
CASSVTDTYKESGEQYF
>NA|TRBV12-3/TRBV12-4|TRBJ2-7|TRBD1
TGTGCCAGCAAACCGACAGGGATCAACTACGAGCAGTACTTC
CASKPTGINYEQYF
>NA|TRBV29-1|TRBJ2-7|NA
TGCAGCGTTGACAGTGCAGCCACCACCAACGAGCAGTACTTC
CSVDSAATTNEQYF
>NA|TRBV13|TRBJ2-2|NA
TGTGCCAGCAGCTCCGTCTCTGGGCGCACCGGGGAGCTGTTTTTT
CASSSVSGRTGELFF
>NA|TRBV20-1|TRBJ2-7|NA
TGCAGTGCTAGGAACCTTGGACAGTCCTACGAGCAGTACTTC
CSARNLGQSYEQYF
>few|TRBV10-3|TRBJ2-2|NA
TGTGCCATCAGTGTGGTAGTCCCCGGGGAGCTGTTTTTT
CAISVVVPGELFF
>few|TRBV7-2|TRBJ2-3|TRBD2
TGTGCCAGCAGCGGTCGACTAGCGGGGGCCACAGATACGCAGTATTTT
CASSGRLAGATDTQYF
>few|TRBV6-1|TRBJ2-3|NA
TGTGCCAGCAGTCTTATGGCCTCTAGCACAGATACGCAGTATTTT
CASSLMASSTDTQYF
>few|TRBV7-7|TRBJ2-5|NA
TGTGCCAGCAGCCCGGGGACGCGGAATCAAGAGACCCAGTACTTC
CASSPGTRNQETQYF
>few|TRBV20-1|TRBJ2-5|NA
TGCAGTGCTACAGGGGGGGAGACCCAGTACTTC
CSATGGETQYF
>NA|TRBV5-5|TRBJ1-6|TRBD1
TGTGCCAGCAGCGGAGGGGGCTCGGGGGATTCACCCCTCCACTTT
CASSGGGSGDSPLHF
>many|TRBV6-5|TRBJ2-6|NA
TGTGCCAGCAGTTACGGAAGCTCTGGGGCCAACGTCCTGACTTTC
CASSYGSSGANVLTF